The rows below give T cell receptor gamma chains drawn from one sample of a study of Vδ1+ human thymocytes. TCRdb re-called the multiplex PCR reads via CATT. The top ten clones hold 1.9% of a sample with tens of thousands of gamma-chain clones, approximately 15% of them seen once. Sequencing input: Vdelta1+ gamma-delta thymocytes from the thymus. These receptors originate from a child under two years old who had congenital heart surgery. CDR3s leave out the opening cysteine and the closing phenylalanine or tryptophan. Rows give clone size only sometimes, using once, few, many, or a class for an expanded clone.

clone_size: few
j_call: TRGJP2
v_call: TRGV2
cdr3_aa: ATWDGHGGIFDWIKT

clone_size: few
j_call: TRGJ1/TRGJ2
v_call: TRGV9
cdr3_aa: ALWEEPSYYKKL

clone_size: .
j_call: TRGJ1/TRGJ2
v_call: TRGV9
cdr3_aa: ALWEVENYYKKL

clone_size: once
j_call: TRGJ1/TRGJ2
v_call: TRGV8
cdr3_aa: ATWERSNYYKKL

clone_size: medium-sized
j_call: TRGJ1/TRGJ2
v_call: TRGV9
cdr3_aa: ALWEGYYKKL

clone_size: few
j_call: TRGJ1/TRGJ2
v_call: TRGV4
cdr3_aa: ATWDGPGYKKL

clone_size: few
j_call: TRGJ1/TRGJ2
v_call: TRGV4
cdr3_aa: ATWDGPSKYKKL

clone_size: .
j_call: TRGJ1/TRGJ2
v_call: TRGV2
cdr3_aa: ATWDGPAKKKL

clone_size: few
j_call: TRGJP1
v_call: TRGV3
cdr3_aa: ATWDTYTTGWFKI

clone_size: few
j_call: TRGJ1/TRGJ2
v_call: TRGV5
cdr3_aa: ATWDRLCNYYKKL

clone_size: few
j_call: TRGJ1/TRGJ2
v_call: TRGV9
cdr3_aa: ALWEVWRYGYKKL